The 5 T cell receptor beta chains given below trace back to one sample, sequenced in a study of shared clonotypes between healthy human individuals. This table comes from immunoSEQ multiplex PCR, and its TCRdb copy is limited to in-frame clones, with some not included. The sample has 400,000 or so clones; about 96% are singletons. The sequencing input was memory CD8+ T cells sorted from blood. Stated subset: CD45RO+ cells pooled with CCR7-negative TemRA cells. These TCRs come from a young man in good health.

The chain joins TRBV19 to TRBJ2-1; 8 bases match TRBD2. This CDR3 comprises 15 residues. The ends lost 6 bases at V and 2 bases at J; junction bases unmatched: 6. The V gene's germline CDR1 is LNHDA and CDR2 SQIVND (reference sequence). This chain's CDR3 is CASRRAGVPYNEQFF. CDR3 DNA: TGTGCCAGTAGGCGAGCGGGAGTCCCCTACAATGAGCAGTTCTTC.

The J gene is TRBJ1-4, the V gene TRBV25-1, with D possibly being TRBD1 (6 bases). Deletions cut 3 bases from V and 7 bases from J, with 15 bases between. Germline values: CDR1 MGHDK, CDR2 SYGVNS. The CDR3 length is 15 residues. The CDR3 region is CASSESRGYGEKLFF. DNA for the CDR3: TGTGCCAGCAGTGAGTCTAGGGGGTATGGTGAAAAACTGTTTTTT. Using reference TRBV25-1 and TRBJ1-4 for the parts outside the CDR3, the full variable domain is EADIYQTPRYLVIGTGKKITLECSQTMGHDKMYWYQQDPGMELHLIHYSYGVNSTEKGDLSSESTVSRIRTEHFPLTLESARPSHTSQYLCASSESRGYGEKLFFGSGTQLSVL.

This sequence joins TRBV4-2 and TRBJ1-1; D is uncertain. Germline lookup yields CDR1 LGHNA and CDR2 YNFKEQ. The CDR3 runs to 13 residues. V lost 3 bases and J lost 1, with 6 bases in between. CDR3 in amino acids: CASSHDRNTEAFF. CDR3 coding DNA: TGTGCCAGCAGCCATGACCGGAACACTGAAGCTTTCTTT.

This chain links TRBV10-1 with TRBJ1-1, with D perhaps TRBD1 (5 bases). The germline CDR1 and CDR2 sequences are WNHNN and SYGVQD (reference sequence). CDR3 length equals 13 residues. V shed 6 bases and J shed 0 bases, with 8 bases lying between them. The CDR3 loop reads CASRDNVNTEAFF. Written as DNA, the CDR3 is TGCGCCAGCAGGGACAACGTGAACACTGAAGCTTTCTTT.

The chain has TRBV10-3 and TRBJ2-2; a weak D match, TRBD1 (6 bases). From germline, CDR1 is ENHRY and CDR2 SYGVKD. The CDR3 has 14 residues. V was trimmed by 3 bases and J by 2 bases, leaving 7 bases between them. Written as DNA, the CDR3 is TGTGCCATCAGTGACAGGGGAAACACCGGGGAGCTGTTTTTT. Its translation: CAISDRGNTGELFF.